A single sample is the source of the 22 T cell receptor beta chains below, sequenced in a study of blood T cell repertoires in COVID-19. Produced via immunoSEQ multiplex PCR; TCRdb's table is partial and in-frame only. The data hold around 210,000 clones, with roughly 90% observed a single time. Material for sequencing was peripheral blood. The receptor set was obtained from a man in his fifties or sixties with COVID-19, enrolled during active disease.

This clone was counted a few times. J is TRBJ1-4 and V is TRBV5-1, with D maybe TRBD1 (5 bases). The V and J ends lost 4 bases and 3 bases respectively, with 16 bases between them. The CDR3 length is 16 residues. Germline CDR1 and CDR2: SGHRS and YFSETQ. CDR3 sequence: CASSVESRDPNEKLFF. Here the CDR3 DNA reads TGCGCCAGCAGCGTAGAGTCCAGGGATCCTAATGAAAAACTGTTTTTT.

The rearrangement uses TRBV28 and TRBJ2-2, with D possibly being TRBD2 (6 bases). The CDR3 has 14 residues. V dropped 6 bases and J dropped 7 bases, with 15 bases sitting between them. The germline gives CDR1 MDHEN, CDR2 SYDVKM. Here the CDR3 reads CASREGTVGGELFF. DNA for the CDR3: TGTGCCAGCAGAGAAGGGACTGTGGGCGGGGAGCTGTTTTTT. The full variable domain, completed using reference TRBV28 and TRBJ2-2, is DVKVTQSSRYLVKRTGEKVFLECVQDMDHENMFWYRQDPGLGLRLIYFSYDVKMKEKGDIPEGYSVSREKKERFSLILESASTNQTSMYLCASREGTVGGELFFGEGSRLTVL.

The CDR3 coding sequence is TGTGCCACCAGCACCAAGGGACAGGGTCGTTCACCCCTCCACTTT. This translates into CATSTKGQGRSPLHF. The chain uses TRBV15 and TRBJ1-6, with 9 bases lining up with TRBD1. Losses at the gene ends were 4 bases for V and 9 bases for J; bases not matched to a gene: 7. The CDR3 length is 15 residues. Germline assignment: CDR1 LNHNV and CDR2 YYDKDF (reference sequence).

This chain uses TRBV5-1 with TRBJ2-3; tentative D call: TRBD1 (5 bases). V was trimmed by 0 bases and J by 5 bases, leaving 7 bases between them. Germline V gene lookup returns CDR1 SGHRS and CDR2 YFSETQ. This CDR3 is built from 13 residues. The CDR3: CASSLEGLDTQYF. CDR3 DNA: TGCGCCAGCAGCTTGGAGGGGTTAGATACGCAGTATTTT.

The chain uses TRBV5-1 and TRBJ2-2; 7 bases agree with TRBD1. The CDR3 is 15 residues long. Germline V gene lookup returns CDR1 SGHRS and CDR2 YFSETQ. Trimming at V came to 5 bases and at J to 5 bases, leaving 9 bases not matched to a gene. The CDR3 sequence is CASRSGTVGTGELFF. CDR3 bases: TGCGCCAGCAGATCTGGGACAGTAGGTACCGGGGAGCTGTTTTTT. The variable domain in full, completed from reference TRBV5-1 and TRBJ2-2, reads KAGVTQTPRYLIKTRGQQVTLSCSPISGHRSVSWYQQTPGQGLQFLFEYFSETQRNKGNFPGRFSGRQFSNSRSEMNVSTLELGDSALYLCASRSGTVGTGELFFGEGSRLTVL.

This chain uses TRBV6-5 with TRBJ2-2; 8 bases line up with TRBD1. CDR3 length: 15 residues. CDR1 is MNHEY and CDR2 is SVGAGI in the germline V gene. After removal of 4 bases from V and 5 bases from J, the junction contained 6 bases not matched to a gene. CDR3 in amino acids: CASSSQGARTGELFF. The CDR3 nucleotides read TGTGCCAGCAGTTCCCAGGGGGCAAGGACCGGGGAGCTGTTTTTT.

The rearrangement joins TRBV30 to TRBJ1-2, with 9 bases that match TRBD1. The CDR3 loop spans 14 amino acids. V was pared by 0 bases and J by 8 bases, with 7 bases of the junction left unmatched. Germline V lookup: CDR1 GTSNPN, CDR2 SVGIG (reference sequence). CDR3 sequence: CAWSVGRTGGGYTF. The CDR3 DNA is TGTGCCTGGAGTGTAGGCCGTACAGGGGGCGGCTACACCTTC.

This sequence joins TRBV29-1 and TRBJ2-2, with TRBD1 matching over 11 bases. Germline V lookup: CDR1 SQVTM, CDR2 ANQGSEA. J was trimmed by 4 bases and V by 4 bases; bases with no gene match: 2. This CDR3 is 14 amino acids long. CDR3 amino acids: CSVGGTGGTGELFF. The DNA for the CDR3 is TGCAGCGTTGGAGGGACAGGGGGCACCGGGGAGCTGTTTTTT.

CDR3 sequence (DNA): TGTGCCATCAGTGAGAAGGAGGAGACCCAGTACTTC. Encoded protein: CAISEKEETQYF. The genes are TRBV10-3 and TRBJ2-5, with D uncertain. This CDR3 region has 12 residues. Germline values: CDR1 ENHRY, CDR2 SYGVKD. The V end was cut by 2 bases, the J end by 5 bases, with 6 bases between.

The chain is built from TRBV2 and TRBJ1-1, with D perhaps TRBD1 (5 bases). The CDR3 is 15 residues long. The ends were cut back, 0 bases at V and 6 bases at J, with 14 bases in the middle. CDR1 and CDR2 from the germline V gene are SNHLY and FYNNEI. CDR3 residues: CASSEAGSWDSEAFF. In nucleotides, the CDR3 is TGTGCCAGCAGTGAAGCGGGGTCCTGGGACTCTGAAGCTTTCTTT.

This chain joins TRBV25-1 and TRBJ2-5, with TRBD2 matching 7 bases. The CDR3 totals 16 residues. CDR1 is MGHDK, CDR2 SYGVNS, per germline. The V gene end was trimmed by 0 bases and the J gene end by 3 bases; junction bases not matched to a gene: 7. The CDR3 DNA reads as TGTGCCAGCAGTGAATACGAGGGGAGCGGGAAAGAGACCCAGTACTTC. Amino acid sequence: CASSEYEGSGKETQYF.

The V and J genes are TRBV21-1 and TRBJ2-7; whether TRBD2, the table's D call, matches the DNA was not checked. TRBV21-1 is a recognized pseudogene. This CDR3 has 21 residues. CDR3 coding DNA: TGTGCCAGCAGCCAACCGGCCGGGACTAGCGGGAGGGCCGACCCTCTACACGAGCAGTACTTC. This translates into CASSQPAGTSGRADPLHEQYF.

This clone was seen more than once but under ten times. The CDR3 DNA is TGTGCCAGCAGTGAAGAACGCGGCACTGAAGCTTTCTTT. Protein sequence: CASSEERGTEAFF. This chain uses TRBV6-1 with TRBJ1-1; D not resolved. Per germline, CDR1 MNHNS and CDR2 SASEGT. CDR3 length equals 13 residues. V lost 1 base, J lost 4 bases, and 7 bases lay in between.

The rearrangement uses TRBV5-1 and TRBJ2-1; 9 bases are shared with TRBD1. There are 16 residues in the CDR3. Germline V gene sequence: CDR1 SGHRS, CDR2 YFSETQ. V trimming: 0 bases; J trimming: 5 bases; junction bases outside the gene matches: 6. CDR3 nucleotides: TGCGCCAGCAGCTTGGATGGACAGGGGTTAAACAATGAGCAGTTCTTC. Protein sequence: CASSLDGQGLNNEQFF.

The chain combines TRBV6-5 with TRBJ1-1; D is unclear. CDR3 length equals 11 residues. Germline V CDR1 and CDR2: MNHEY, SVGAGI. Trimming shortened V by 2 bases and J by 11 bases, and 9 bases separated the two germline ends. The CDR3: CASSYGPRAFF. For the CDR3, the DNA is TGTGCCAGCAGTTACGGGCCCAGGGCTTTCTTT.

The gene calls are TRBV6-5 and TRBJ1-5, with 7 positions matching TRBD1. Trimming took 6 bases from V and 6 from J; bases not matched to a gene: 5. This CDR3 comprises 13 residues. CDR1 is MNHEY and CDR2 is SVGAGI in the germline V gene. The CDR3 region is CASSGQAAQPQHF. The CDR3 DNA reads as TGTGCCAGCAGCGGACAGGCTGCTCAGCCCCAGCATTTT.

In DNA, the CDR3 is TGTGCCAGCAGCCAAGAGGCGGGACAGGGGAACACTGAAGCTTTCTTT. Translated: CASSQEAGQGNTEAFF. The chain carries TRBV4-2 and TRBJ1-1; 9 bases fit TRBD1. Germline CDR1 LGHNA, CDR2 YNFKEQ. There are 16 residues in the CDR3. Trimming cost V 0 bases and J 1 base; bases outside gene matches: 3.

The chain couples TRBV27 to TRBJ2-7, with D possibly TRBD2 on 6 matching bases. Trimming stripped 5 bases from V and 0 bases from J, with 11 bases between. The germline V gene encodes CDR1 MNHEY and CDR2 SMNVEV (reference sequence). The CDR3 is 14 residues long. This CDR3 reads CASSPMEGSYEQYF. The DNA of the CDR3 is TGTGCCAGCAGTCCGATGGAGGGCTCCTACGAGCAGTACTTC.

This sequence joins TRBV23-1 and TRBJ1-1; D may be TRBD1 (6 bases). TRBV23-1 is an ORF, and what it does is uncertain. The CDR3 runs 18 residues. Trimming cost V 2 bases and J 1 base, with 20 bases left between them. CDR3: CASSQPHAGGRENTEAFF. The CDR3 bases are TGCGCCAGCAGTCAACCTCACGCTGGGGGCAGAGAGAACACTGAAGCTTTCTTT.

The chain couples TRBV5-1 to TRBJ1-5; TRBD1 is a possible D gene (5 bases). The germline V gene encodes CDR1 SGHRS and CDR2 YFSETQ. The V gene lost 4 bases and the J gene lost 0 bases, with 11 bases spanning the gap. This CDR3 has 15 residues. The CDR3 nucleotides are TGCGCCAGCAGCCCTTCAGGGAATAGCAATCAGCCCCAGCATTTT. Its translation: CASSPSGNSNQPQHF.

The chain combines TRBV7-2 with TRBJ2-5, with 10 nucleotides matching TRBD2. This CDR3 contains 15 residues. Germline V gives CDR1 SGHTA, CDR2 FQGNSA. After removal of 4 bases from V and 2 bases from J, the junction contained 4 bases not matched to a gene. The CDR3 nucleotides read TGTGCCAGCAGCTCGGGACTAGCGACACAAGAGACCCAGTACTTC. It yields the protein CASSSGLATQETQYF.

The J gene is TRBJ1-1, the V gene TRBV10-2; D possibly corresponds to TRBD1 (6 bases). V dropped 7 bases and J dropped 4 bases, with 22 bases sitting between them. Germline CDR1 and CDR2: WSHSY and SAAADI. The CDR3 runs to 16 residues. The CDR3 here is CASNAPGGGRGTEAFF. As DNA, the CDR3 is TGCGCCAGCAACGCCCCGGGGGGGGGCAGGGGCACTGAAGCTTTCTTT.